This TCR beta chain comes out of a study of T cell repertoires in ileal Crohn's disease. Study at large: Approximately 32% were active smokers at surgery; median disease duration was around 7.9 years. Every patient was operated on for stricturing (about 60%) or penetrating (approximately 40%) complications.

General study results and limits: Endoscopic recurrence occurred in every patient whose clonality exceeded 26.8%.

With regard to this clone: Antigen: not known.

There are 15 residues in the CDR3. CDR1 is SGHAT, CDR2 FQNNGV, per germline. After removal of 0 bases from V and 7 bases from J, the junction contained 6 bases not matched to a gene. TCRB immunosequencing input was 400 to 650 nanograms of biopsy DNA per sample. Only in-frame clones appear in the TCRdb table, and some are missing; sequencing was by immunoSEQ multiplex PCR. This table has roughly 3,900 clones, approximately 83% appearing once. The rearrangement joins TRBV11-2 to TRBJ1-2; 9 bases are shared with TRBD1. Sequenced sample: ileal tissue. This clonotype was obtained from an adult with Crohn's disease. DNA of the CDR3: TGTGCCAGCAGCTTAGACCCGACAGGGGGAGGTGGCTACACCTTC. It is translated as CASSLDPTGGGGYTF.